The source of this T cell receptor beta chain is a study of shared clonotypes between healthy human individuals. The naive CD8 fraction comprised CD45RO-negative cells positively selected for CCR7 and excluded terminally differentiated effector memory CD45RA+ cells. The germline CDR1 and CDR2 sequences are LGHNA and YNFKEQ. The CDR3 has 18 residues. V lost 0 bases and J lost 3, with 21 bases in between. Produced via immunoSEQ multiplex PCR; TCRdb's table is partial and in-frame only. The table records about 2.2 million clones, over 85% of them present only once. This clone was detected once. The TCR comes from a man between 18 and 35 years old in good health. Some clones in this sample may be carry-over from other donors' samples. The source material was naive CD8+ T cells from PBMCs. This rearrangement joins TRBV4-2 to TRBJ2-7, with D tentatively TRBD2 (6 bases). CDR3: CASSQEDGLGTVVYEQYF. The CDR3 nucleotides are TGTGCCAGCAGCCAAGAGGACGGTTTGGGGACTGTCGTCTACGAGCAGTACTTC.